Here is one T cell receptor beta chain with its context. Its antigen is unknown. There are no base qualities to consult, and no much larger clone falls within one base. This entry comes from a study of control samples from healthy donors and cancer patients (dated by TCRdb to between 2020 and 2021). Library method: the immunoSEQ multiplex PCR assay. Here the immuneACCESS table is served through TCRdb, limited to in-frame sequences with V and J called. Missing clones are a known gap in these copies; in checked studies unresolved V genes cover under half, and the rest lacks a known reason. Present in this sample are approximately 170,000 clones, more than 85% of which were seen just once. Together, the top ten hold roughly 0.7% of the sample. Trimming takes 4 bases off V and 4 bases off J; junction bases not matched to a gene: 6. Per the germline V gene, KGHDR is the CDR1 and SFDVKD is the CDR2. There are 16 amino acids in the CDR3, from cysteine to phenylalanine inclusive. Here the CDR3 DNA is all that survives: 48 bases in frame from base 1.

Material for sequencing was blood. The origin of this receptor is a woman in her twenties or thirties in good health. The chain employs TRBV24-1 and TRBJ2-1; 10 bases in between match TRBD2. The CDR3 corresponds to CATSDPTSGTYNEQFF. The DNA sequence reads TGTGCCACCAGTGACCCCACTAGCGGGACTTACAATGAGCAGTTCTTC.